Listed below are T cell receptor beta chains from one sample, sequenced in a study of post-analysis software for immune sequencing data. TCRdb fed the PCR reads into MiXCR, producing one record per CDR3 protein. This sample has 650,000 to 850,000 distinct CDR3 sequences; roughly 50% occur once, and the top ten carry 4% to 5.5%. Material: blood. The receptors derive from a girl aged 5-17 years with multiple sclerosis. Each CDR3 is given with its conserved first and last residue. Each record gives: CDR3 length, D gene, clone size, V gene, J gene, CDR3 DNA, CDR3 protein. A D gene is named only where the DNA matches it firmly. Some rows mark clone size as missing; the rest say once, few, many or name a class of expanded clone.

14	TRBD2	.	TRBV20-1	TRBJ2-5	TGCAGTGCTGGGGGACTAGCGGGGGTGGAGACCCAGTACTTC	CSAGGLAGVETQYF
14	.	.	TRBV9	TRBJ2-3	TGTGCCAGCAGCCTTGATAGACACACAGATACGCAGTATTTT	CASSLDRHTDTQYF
16	TRBD2	.	TRBV5-1	TRBJ2-5	TGCGCCAGCAGCTTGGGCGGGACTAACCCGCAAGAGACCCAGTACTTC	CASSLGGTNPQETQYF
17	TRBD2	.	TRBV11-3	TRBJ2-3	TGTGCCAGCAGCTCGAGCGGGAGGGCTTCCAGCGCAGATACGCAGTATTTT	CASSSSGRASSADTQYF
14	TRBD1	.	TRBV20-1	TRBJ2-7	TGCAGTGCTTATACGAGACAGGGAGCCTACGAGCAGTACTTC	CSAYTRQGAYEQYF
14	.	.	TRBV19	TRBJ1-5	TGTGCCAGTAGTATGTGGGCCGGGGGTCAGCCCCAGCATTTT	CASSMWAGGQPQHF
17	TRBD2	once	TRBV10-3	TRBJ2-5	TGTGCCATCAGCGGACTAGCGGGGGGCCCGACCCCGGAGACCCAGTACTTC	CAISGLAGGPTPETQYF
16	.	few	TRBV5-1	TRBJ2-5	TGCGCCAGCAGCCTCATTCGACATCTCCCGGGAGAGACCCAGTACTTC	CASSLIRHLPGETQYF
13	.	.	TRBV4-1	TRBJ2-5	TGCGCCAGCAGCCAAGAGCTAGTCAGGGCCCAGTACTTC	CASSQELVRAQYF
16	.	.	TRBV20-1	TRBJ1-4	TGCAGTGCTCCTCGGCGGGGAGATCCAACTAATGAAAAACTGTTTTTT	CSAPRRGDPTNEKLFF
13	.	few	TRBV5-1	TRBJ2-7	TGCGCCAGCAGCTGGACCGGATTTTACGAGCAGTACTTC	CASSWTGFYEQYF
12	.	few	TRBV30	TRBJ1-2	TGTGCCTGGAGTGTTAGAGGCCGGGGCTACACCTTC	CAWSVRGRGYTF
16	TRBD2	.	TRBV12-3/TRBV12-4	TRBJ2-3	TGTGCCAGCAGTCAACCGACTAGCGGGAGAGGAGATACGCAGTATTTT	CASSQPTSGRGDTQYF
15	TRBD1	.	TRBV20-1	TRBJ2-4	TGCAGTGCCCTCCCGACAGGGATAACAAAAAACATTCAGTACTTC	CSALPTGITKNIQYF
16	.	.	TRBV15	TRBJ2-3	TGTGCCACCAGCAGAGATCTAGGACTGGGGACAGATACGCAGTATTTT	CATSRDLGLGTDTQYF
15	TRBD2	once	TRBV20-1	TRBJ2-1	TGCAGTGCTCGCGGCGGGACTAGCAATTCGGGAGAGCAGTTCTTC	CSARGGTSNSGEQFF
15	.	.	TRBV9	TRBJ1-2	TGTGCCAGCAGCGTAGATTCTGCCCCCGTAACGGGCTACACCTTC	CASSVDSAPVTGYTF
13	.	.	TRBV20-1	TRBJ1-2	TGCAGTGCTAGGGGTGCAGGGGCCTATGGCTACACCTTC	CSARGAGAYGYTF
16	TRBD2	once	TRBV7-2	TRBJ2-5	TGTGCCAGCAGCTTAGGACTAGCGGGGGCCCTTATGTCCCAGTACTTC	CASSLGLAGALMSQYF
14	.	once	TRBV9	TRBJ1-2	TGTGCCAGCAGCGCCTCGGGACAATCTGTTGGCTACACCTTC	CASSASGQSVGYTF
13	TRBD1	few	TRBV29-1	TRBJ2-7	TGCAGCGTTGAACTGACAGGGGGCTACGAGCAGTACTTC	CSVELTGGYEQYF
14	.	few	TRBV12-3/TRBV12-4	TRBJ2-7	TGTGCCAGCACCGCCCTGCAGGGAAAGTACGAGCAGTACTTC	CASTALQGKYEQYF
9	.	.	TRBV25-1	TRBJ2-7	TGTGCCGGCCGCTACGAGCAGTACTTC	CAGRYEQYF